Sequencing of this T cell receptor beta chain was carried out in a study of blood T cell repertoires in COVID-19. Looked up from germline, CDR1 is KGHSH and CDR2 is LQKENI. Trimming took 3 bases from V and 5 from J, leaving 17 bases between them. The CDR3 has 15 residues. Assay: immunoSEQ multiplex PCR; the TCRdb copy retains only in-frame clones and omits some. The profile shows roughly 260,000 clones, less than 85% of them singletons. This clone was seen a handful of times. The chain links TRBV18 to TRBJ2-7, with D maybe TRBD1 (6 bases). Material for sequencing was peripheral blood. The sequence was obtained from a woman between 18 and 30 years old with acute or convalescent COVID-19. The CDR3 sequence is CASSPEGQTWDEQYF. CDR3 sequence (DNA): TGTGCCAGCTCACCGGAAGGACAGACGTGGGACGAGCAGTACTTC.